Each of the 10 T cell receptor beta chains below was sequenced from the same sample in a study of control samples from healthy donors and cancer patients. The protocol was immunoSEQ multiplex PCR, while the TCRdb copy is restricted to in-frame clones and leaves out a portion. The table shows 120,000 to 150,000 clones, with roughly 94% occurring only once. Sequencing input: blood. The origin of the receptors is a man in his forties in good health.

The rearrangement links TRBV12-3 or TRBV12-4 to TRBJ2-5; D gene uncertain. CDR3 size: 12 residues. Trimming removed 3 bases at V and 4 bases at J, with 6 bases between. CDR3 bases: TGTGCCAGCAGTTTTACCGGAGAGACCCAGTACTTC. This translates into CASSFTGETQYF.

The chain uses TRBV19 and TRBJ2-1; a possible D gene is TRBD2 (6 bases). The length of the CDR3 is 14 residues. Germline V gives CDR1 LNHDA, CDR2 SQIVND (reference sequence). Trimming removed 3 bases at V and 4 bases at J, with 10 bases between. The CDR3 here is CASSITTRYNEQFF. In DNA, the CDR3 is TGTGCCAGTAGTATTACGACTAGGTACAATGAGCAGTTCTTC. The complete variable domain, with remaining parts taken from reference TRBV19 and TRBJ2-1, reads DGGITQSPKYLFRKEGQNVTLSCEQNLNHDAMYWYRQDPGQGLRLIYYSQIVNDFQKGDIAEGYSVSREKKESFPLTVTSAQKNPTAFYLCASSITTRYNEQFFGPGTRLTVL.

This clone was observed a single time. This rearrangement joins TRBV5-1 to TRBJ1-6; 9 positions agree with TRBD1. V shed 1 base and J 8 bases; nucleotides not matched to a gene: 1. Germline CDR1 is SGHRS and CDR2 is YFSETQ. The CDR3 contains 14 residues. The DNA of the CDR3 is TGCGCCAGCAGCTTGAGGGACAGGGATTCACCCCTCCACTTT. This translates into CASSLRDRDSPLHF.

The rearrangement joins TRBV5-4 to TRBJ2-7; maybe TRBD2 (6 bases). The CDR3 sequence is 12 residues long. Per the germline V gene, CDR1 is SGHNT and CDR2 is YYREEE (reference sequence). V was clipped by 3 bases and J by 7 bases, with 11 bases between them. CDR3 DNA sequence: TGTGCCAGCAGCTCTTCCGCGGGAGAGCAGTACTTC. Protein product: CASSSSAGEQYF.

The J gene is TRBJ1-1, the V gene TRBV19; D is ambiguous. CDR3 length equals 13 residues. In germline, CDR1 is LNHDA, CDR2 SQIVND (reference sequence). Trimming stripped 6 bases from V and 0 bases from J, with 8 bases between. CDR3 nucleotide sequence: TGTGCCAGTAGGAAAACGGTGAACACTGAAGCTTTCTTT. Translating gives CASRKTVNTEAFF.

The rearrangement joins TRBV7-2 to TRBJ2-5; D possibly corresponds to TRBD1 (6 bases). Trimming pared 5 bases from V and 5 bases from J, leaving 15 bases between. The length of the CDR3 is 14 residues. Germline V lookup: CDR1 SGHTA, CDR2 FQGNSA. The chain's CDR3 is CASSPPGGWETQYF. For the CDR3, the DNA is TGTGCCAGCAGCCCTCCTGGGGGCTGGGAGACCCAGTACTTC.

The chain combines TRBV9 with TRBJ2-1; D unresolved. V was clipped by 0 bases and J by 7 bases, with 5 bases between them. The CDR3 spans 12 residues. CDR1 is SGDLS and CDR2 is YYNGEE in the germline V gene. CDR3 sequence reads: CASSVAVNEQFF. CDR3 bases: TGTGCCAGCAGCGTAGCAGTAAATGAGCAGTTCTTC.

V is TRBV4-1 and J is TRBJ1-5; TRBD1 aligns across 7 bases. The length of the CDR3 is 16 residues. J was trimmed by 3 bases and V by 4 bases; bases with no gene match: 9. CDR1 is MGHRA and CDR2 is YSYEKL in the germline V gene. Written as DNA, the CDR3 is TGCGCCAGCAGCCCTTTAACAGGGGAGAACAATCAGCCCCAGCATTTT. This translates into CASSPLTGENNQPQHF.

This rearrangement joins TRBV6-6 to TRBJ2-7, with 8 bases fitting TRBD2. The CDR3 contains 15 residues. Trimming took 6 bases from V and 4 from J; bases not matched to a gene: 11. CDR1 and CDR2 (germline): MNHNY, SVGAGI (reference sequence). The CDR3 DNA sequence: TGTGCCAGCAGGACCCCGGGAGCGGGAGAGTACGAGCAGTACTTC. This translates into CASRTPGAGEYEQYF.

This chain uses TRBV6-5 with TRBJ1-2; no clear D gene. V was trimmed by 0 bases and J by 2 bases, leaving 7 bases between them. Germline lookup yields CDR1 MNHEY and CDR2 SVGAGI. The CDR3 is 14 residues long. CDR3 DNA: TGTGCCAGCAGTTACTCGATGGGGAACTATGGCTACACCTTC. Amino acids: CASSYSMGNYGYTF.